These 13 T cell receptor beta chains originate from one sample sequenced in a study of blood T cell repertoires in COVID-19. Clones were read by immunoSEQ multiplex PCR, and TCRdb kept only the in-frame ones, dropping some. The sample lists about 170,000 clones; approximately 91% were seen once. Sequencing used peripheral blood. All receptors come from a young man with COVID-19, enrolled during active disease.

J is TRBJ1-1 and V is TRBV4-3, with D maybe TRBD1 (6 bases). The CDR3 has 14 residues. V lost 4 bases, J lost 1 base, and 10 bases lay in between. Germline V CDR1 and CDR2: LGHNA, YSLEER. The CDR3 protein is CASSREQGNTEAFF. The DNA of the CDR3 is TGCGCCAGCAGCCGGGAACAGGGGAACACTGAAGCTTTCTTT.

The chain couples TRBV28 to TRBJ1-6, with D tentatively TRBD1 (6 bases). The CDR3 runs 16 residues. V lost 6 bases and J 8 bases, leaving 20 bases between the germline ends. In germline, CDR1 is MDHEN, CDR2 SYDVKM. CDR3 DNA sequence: TGTGCCAGCAGCCTTACTCTACAGGGCTCGCATTCACCCCTCCACTTT. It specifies CASSLTLQGSHSPLHF.

CDR3 sequence: CATSDATGTLRELFF. The CDR3 region has the DNA TGTGCCACCAGTGACGCAACAGGGACCTTAAGGGAGCTGTTTTTT. The chain combines TRBV24-1 with TRBJ2-2, with D possibly TRBD1 on 6 matching bases. CDR3 size: 15 residues. V was shortened by 4 bases and J by 9 bases, with 17 bases between the two germline ends. The germline CDR1 and CDR2 sequences are KGHDR and SFDVKD.

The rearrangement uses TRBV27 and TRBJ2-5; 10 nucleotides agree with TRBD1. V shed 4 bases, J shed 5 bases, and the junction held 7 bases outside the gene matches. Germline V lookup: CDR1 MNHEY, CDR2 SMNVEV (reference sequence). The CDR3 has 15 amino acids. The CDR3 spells CASSSGTGVSETQYF. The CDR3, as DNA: TGTGCCAGCAGTTCCGGGACAGGGGTATCGGAGACCCAGTACTTC.

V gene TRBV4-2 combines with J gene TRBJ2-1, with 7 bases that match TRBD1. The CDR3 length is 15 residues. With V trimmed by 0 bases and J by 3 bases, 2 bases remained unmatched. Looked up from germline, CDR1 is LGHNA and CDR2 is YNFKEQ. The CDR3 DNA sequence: TGTGCCAGCAGCCAAGAGAGGGGGCTCTACAATGAGCAGTTCTTC. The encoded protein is CASSQERGLYNEQFF.

The CDR3 is CASSLGRGPGGSYEQYF. As DNA, the CDR3 is TGTGCCAGCAGCTTAGGGAGAGGCCCAGGGGGGTCCTACGAGCAGTACTTC. This chain links TRBV7-2 with TRBJ2-7; maybe TRBD1 (7 bases). V was clipped by 1 base and J by 1 base, with 17 bases between them. Looked up from germline, CDR1 is SGHTA and CDR2 is FQGNSA. CDR3 length: 17 amino acids.

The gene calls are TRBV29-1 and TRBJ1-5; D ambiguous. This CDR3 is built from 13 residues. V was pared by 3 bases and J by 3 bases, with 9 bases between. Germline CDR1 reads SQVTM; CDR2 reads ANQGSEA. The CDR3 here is CSVEEGFNQPQHF. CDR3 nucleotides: TGCAGCGTTGAGGAGGGTTTCAATCAGCCCCAGCATTTT. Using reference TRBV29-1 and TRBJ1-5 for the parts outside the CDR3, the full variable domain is SAVISQKPSRDICQRGTSLTIQCQVDSQVTMMFWYRQQPGQSLTLIATANQGSEATYESGFVIDKFPISRPNLTFSTLTVSNMSPEDSSIYLCSVEEGFNQPQHFGDGTRLSIL.

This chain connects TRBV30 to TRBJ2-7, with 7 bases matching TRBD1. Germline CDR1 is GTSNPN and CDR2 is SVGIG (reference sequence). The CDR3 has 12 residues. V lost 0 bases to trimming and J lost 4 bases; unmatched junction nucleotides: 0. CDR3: CAWSVQGYEQYF. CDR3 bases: TGTGCCTGGAGTGTACAGGGGTACGAGCAGTACTTC.

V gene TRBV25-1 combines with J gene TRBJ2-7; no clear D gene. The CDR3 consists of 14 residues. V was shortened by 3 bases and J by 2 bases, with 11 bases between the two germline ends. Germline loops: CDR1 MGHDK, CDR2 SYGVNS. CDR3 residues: CASSDPISPYEQYF. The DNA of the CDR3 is TGTGCCAGCAGTGACCCAATTAGCCCCTACGAGCAGTACTTC.

CDR3 nucleotides: TGTGCCAGCAGTCTTTCCACTGAAGCTTTCTTT. The encoded protein is CASSLSTEAFF. This rearrangement joins TRBV28 to TRBJ1-1; D gene ambiguous. The CDR3 sequence is 11 residues long. Trimming stripped 5 bases from V and 4 bases from J, with 5 bases between. In germline, CDR1 is MDHEN, CDR2 SYDVKM.

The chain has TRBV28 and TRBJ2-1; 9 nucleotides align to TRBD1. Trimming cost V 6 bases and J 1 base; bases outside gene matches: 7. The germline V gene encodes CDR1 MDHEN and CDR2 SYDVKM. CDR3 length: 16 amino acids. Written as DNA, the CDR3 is TGTGCCAGCAGCAATACAGGGGGCGCTTCCTACAATGAGCAGTTCTTC. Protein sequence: CASSNTGGASYNEQFF.

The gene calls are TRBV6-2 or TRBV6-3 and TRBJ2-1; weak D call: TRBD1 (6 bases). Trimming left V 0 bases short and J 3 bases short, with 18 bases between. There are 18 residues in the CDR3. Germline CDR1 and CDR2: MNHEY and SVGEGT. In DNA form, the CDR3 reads TGTGCCAGCAGTTACTCGTCCCCGGGGCAGGGGTACTACAATGAGCAGTTCTTC. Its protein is CASSYSSPGQGYYNEQFF.

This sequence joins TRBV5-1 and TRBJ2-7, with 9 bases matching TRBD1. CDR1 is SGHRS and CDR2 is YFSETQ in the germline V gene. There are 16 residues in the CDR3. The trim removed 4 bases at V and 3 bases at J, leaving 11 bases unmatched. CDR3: CASSNQKTGGNYEQYF. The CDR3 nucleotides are TGCGCCAGCAGCAACCAAAAGACAGGGGGAAACTACGAGCAGTACTTC.